The present entry profiles one T cell receptor (beta chain) with its context. Germline CDR1 KGHSH, CDR2 LQKENI. Trimming removed 0 bases from V and 2 bases from J, with 15 bases in between. This CDR3 has 17 residues. The sample belongs to a study of technical replicates of blood from a few donors. Here immunoSEQ multiplex PCR was the method, and the copy in TCRdb shows in-frame clones only, minus some. The table has approximately 99,000 clones, roughly 96% seen once. This chain connects TRBV18 to TRBJ2-3; perhaps TRBD1 as D (5 bases). What was sequenced was T cells isolated from PBMCs. This clonotype was obtained from a human donor in good health. The CDR3 here is CASSPPVMVGATDTQYF. DNA of the CDR3: TGTGCCAGCTCACCACCGGTCATGGTAGGGGCCACAGATACGCAGTATTTT.